Presented here are 31 T cell receptor beta chains from one specimen sequenced in a study of response to subunit inactivated influenza vaccine. TCRdb reprocessed the RT-PCR reads via MiXCR and lists one record per CDR3 protein. The data contain hundreds of thousands of distinct CDR3 sequences, 14% of them seen just once; the ten biggest clones take up approximately 7.6%. Here the sequenced sample was PBMCs from blood, taken roughly 2 weeks before vaccination. These receptor sequences come from a man aged 45-60 years who received an inactivated influenza vaccine.

In this sample, this clonotype turned up a few times. This chain connects TRBV4-3 to TRBJ2-3, with a weak D call TRBD2 (5 bases). V was pared by 2 bases and J by 0 bases, with 21 bases between. Germline V CDR1 and CDR2: LGHNA, YSLEER. CDR3 size: 19 residues. CDR3 sequence reads: CASSQNPRGSRVSTDTQYF. As DNA, the CDR3 is TGCGCCAGCAGCCAAAACCCGCGAGGGTCTCGAGTCAGCACAGATACGCAGTATTTT.

Comment on this clonotype: This clone may be a read error of a much larger clone one base away. The chain recombines TRBV7-6 with TRBJ2-7; 8 bases agree with TRBD1. Germline trimming cut 1 base from V and 5 bases from J; bases unmatched to any gene: 4. Per germline, CDR1 SGHVS and CDR2 FNYEAQ. This CDR3 region has 14 residues. The CDR3 spells CASSLGTGWDEQYF. The CDR3 bases are TGTGCCAGCAGCTTAGGGACAGGGTGGGACGAGCAGTACTTC.

V and J are TRBV20-1 and TRBJ1-4; TRBD1 agrees at 8 bases. This CDR3 comprises 14 residues. Germline assignment: CDR1 DFQATT and CDR2 SNEGSKA (reference sequence). The ends lost 2 bases at V and 4 bases at J; junction bases unmatched: 3. The CDR3 sequence is CSARTGGDNEKLFF. The CDR3 region has the DNA TGCAGTGCTAGAACAGGGGGGGATAATGAAAAACTGTTTTTT.

This clonotype was observed many times. This chain links TRBV10-3 with TRBJ2-7, with no clear D. Germline V gene data show CDR1 as ENHRY and CDR2 as SYGVKD. CDR3 length: 14 residues. Trimming shortened V by 4 bases and J by 6 bases, and 16 bases separated the two germline ends. Here the CDR3 reads CAISVGIKGSEQYF. The DNA for the CDR3 is TGTGCCATCAGTGTAGGTATTAAGGGATCCGAGCAGTACTTC.

This clonotype occurred a few times. This rearrangement joins TRBV12-3 or TRBV12-4 to TRBJ2-7; the D is unclear. The CDR3 is 11 residues long. Trimming removed 6 bases from V and 6 bases from J, with 9 bases in between. CDR3 amino acids: CASSVHLEQYF. The CDR3 nucleotides are TGTGCCAGCAGCGTTCACCTCGAGCAGTACTTC.

This clonotype was picked up a small number of times. The chain carries TRBV28 and TRBJ2-6, with D perhaps TRBD1 or TRBD2 (6 bases each). V dropped 3 bases and J dropped 4 bases, with 10 bases sitting between them. This CDR3 has 15 residues. From germline, CDR1 is MDHEN and CDR2 SYDVKM. CDR3 DNA: TGTGCCAGCAGTTTGGGGGCGGGAGGGGCCAACGTCCTGACTTTC. Its protein product is CASSLGAGGANVLTF.

This clonotype was observed a handful of times. V gene TRBV6-6 combines with J gene TRBJ1-4; perhaps TRBD1 as D (5 bases). The germline V gene encodes CDR1 MNHNY and CDR2 SVGAGI (reference sequence). The CDR3 consists of 13 residues. The germline V and J ends were trimmed by 5 bases and 7 bases, with 11 bases remaining between them. This CDR3 is CASSAGMSEKLFF. The CDR3 bases are TGTGCCAGCAGTGCAGGGATGAGTGAAAAACTGTTTTTT.

This clonotype turned up a few times. The gene calls are TRBV5-1 and TRBJ2-5; TRBD1 is a possible D gene (5 bases). The germline V gene has CDR1 SGHRS and CDR2 YFSETQ. The germline V and J ends were trimmed by 1 base and 4 bases, with 11 bases remaining between them. The CDR3 totals 14 residues. CDR3: CASSLSPRVETQYF. In DNA, the CDR3 is TGCGCCAGCAGCTTGAGTCCCAGGGTAGAGACCCAGTACTTC.

The chain couples TRBV4-1 to TRBJ1-2; perhaps TRBD1 as D (5 bases). CDR1 MGHRA and CDR2 YSYEKL come from the germline V gene. CDR3 length: 17 amino acids. Trimming shortened V by 0 bases and J by 8 bases, and 22 bases separated the two germline ends. CDR3 region: CASSQESGGLPPGGYTF. The CDR3 DNA sequence: TGCGCCAGCAGCCAAGAATCGGGGGGACTTCCGCCGGGAGGCTACACCTTC.

The CDR3 coding sequence is TGCGCCAGCAGCCAAGATTTAATGAACACTGAAGCTTTCTTT. Protein: CASSQDLMNTEAFF. The genes are TRBV4-3 and TRBJ1-1; the D is unclear. Trimming left V 0 bases short and J 0 bases short, with 5 bases between. The CDR3 contains 14 residues. CDR1 is LGHNA, CDR2 YSLEER, per germline.

This clonotype was counted only a few times. The chain has TRBV29-1 and TRBJ2-2, with TRBD1 identical over 8 bases. V lost 6 bases, J lost 7 bases, and 4 bases stayed unmatched. The germline CDR1 and CDR2 sequences are SQVTM and ANQGSEA. This CDR3 comprises 12 residues. The CDR3 sequence: CSVDRAGGELFF. CDR3 DNA: TGCAGCGTGGACAGGGCGGGCGGGGAGCTGTTTTTT.

V gene TRBV12-3 or TRBV12-4 combines with J gene TRBJ1-5; D perhaps matches TRBD1 (5 bases). V was cut by 7 bases and J by 8 bases, with 12 bases left in between. This CDR3 comprises 12 residues. The CDR3 DNA reads TGTGCCAGCACTGGTCAGGGAAAGCCCCAGCATTTT. Amino acids: CASTGQGKPQHF.

The CDR3 DNA reads TGTGCCAGCACCCGGGGACTAGCGGGAGTCGGTGAGCAGTTCTTC. This translates into CASTRGLAGVGEQFF. The chain carries TRBV12-3 or TRBV12-4 and TRBJ2-1, with 14 bases lining up with TRBD2. V shed 7 bases and J 9 bases; nucleotides not matched to a gene: 8. The CDR3 covers 15 residues.

The chain employs TRBV29-1 and TRBJ2-3; D perhaps matches TRBD2 (6 bases). This CDR3 is 14 amino acids long. V lost 4 bases, J lost 2 bases, and 13 bases lay in between. Germline CDR1 and CDR2: SQVTM and ANQGSEA. The CDR3 region has the DNA TGCAGCGTTGCGGGGGTTAGGAACACAGATACGCAGTATTTT. Translating it yields CSVAGVRNTDTQYF.

The chain has TRBV7-9 and TRBJ2-2; the D is unclear. Trimming shortened V by 5 bases and J by 11 bases, and 6 bases separated the two germline ends. The V gene's germline CDR1 is SEHNR and CDR2 FQNEAQ (reference sequence). The CDR3 consists of 10 residues. CDR3 sequence (DNA): TGTGCCAGCAGCCAACTAGAGCTGTTTTTT. Translating it yields CASSQLELFF.

The chain has TRBV20-1 and TRBJ2-7, with D tentatively TRBD2 (6 bases). The CDR3 is made up of 11 amino acids. V was clipped by 2 bases and J by 7 bases, with 9 bases between them. The germline V gene encodes CDR1 DFQATT and CDR2 SNEGSKA (reference sequence). The CDR3 region is CSARSGVEQYF. CDR3 sequence (DNA): TGCAGTGCTAGATCGGGGGTAGAGCAGTACTTC.

This clonotype appeared many times. The V and J genes are TRBV4-2 and TRBJ1-1; D possibly corresponds to TRBD1 (5 bases). Deletions cut 4 bases from V and 2 bases from J, with 14 bases between. Per germline, CDR1 LGHNA and CDR2 YNFKEQ. This CDR3 comprises 15 residues. The CDR3 sequence: CASSPSDRSNTEAFF. In DNA form, the CDR3 reads TGTGCCAGCAGCCCATCCGACAGATCCAACACTGAAGCTTTCTTT.

CDR3 bases: TGTGCCAGCAGTTTTTTGGACAGGGAGCGGCAGCCCCAGCATTTT. Protein sequence: CASSFLDRERQPQHF. The rearrangement joins TRBV28 to TRBJ1-5; TRBD1 agrees at 8 bases. The CDR3 extends over 15 amino acids. Germline CDR1 is MDHEN and CDR2 is SYDVKM. V shed 3 bases, J shed 7 bases, and the junction held 8 bases outside the gene matches.

The chain combines TRBV5-5 with TRBJ2-1, with TRBD2 matching over 10 bases. The length of the CDR3 is 15 residues. Germline V gene sequence: CDR1 SGHKS, CDR2 YYEKEE (reference sequence). V lost 3 bases, J lost 8 bases, and 8 bases stayed unmatched. The chain's CDR3 is CASSWIAGGGHEQFF. The CDR3 region has the DNA TGTGCCAGCAGCTGGATAGCGGGGGGAGGGCATGAGCAGTTCTTC. The entire variable domain, with the rest obtained from reference TRBV5-5 and TRBJ2-1, is as follows: DAGVTQSPTHLIKTRGQQVTLRCSPISGHKSVSWYQQVLGQGPQFIFQYYEKEERGRGNFPDRFSARQFPNYSSELNVNALLLGDSALYLCASSWIAGGGHEQFFGPGTRLTVL.

A few counts support this clonotype. This rearrangement joins TRBV6-5 to TRBJ2-5; 7 bases line up with TRBD2. Germline V gene sequence: CDR1 MNHEY, CDR2 SVGAGI. The trim removed 0 bases at V and 1 base at J, leaving 2 bases unmatched. This CDR3 region has 15 residues. The CDR3: CASSYSAGRQETQYF. The CDR3 DNA sequence: TGTGCCAGCAGTTACTCAGCGGGGCGCCAAGAGACCCAGTACTTC.

The chain recombines TRBV14 with TRBJ2-6; 9 nucleotides agree with TRBD1. Germline V lookup: CDR1 SGHDN, CDR2 FVKESK. With V trimmed by 2 bases and J by 0 bases, 2 bases remained unmatched. The CDR3 length is 17 residues. The CDR3 protein is CASSQKTGGSGANVLTF. The CDR3 DNA reads as TGTGCCAGCAGCCAAAAGACAGGGGGCTCTGGGGCCAACGTCCTGACTTTC.

This rearrangement joins TRBV7-2 to TRBJ2-5; D not certain. The germline CDR1 and CDR2 sequences are SGHTA and FQGNSA. Trimming removed 4 bases from V and 7 bases from J, with 10 bases in between. This CDR3 region has 12 residues. CDR3 sequence reads: CASSSSRATQYF. For the CDR3, the DNA is TGTGCCAGCAGCTCATCCCGGGCGACCCAGTACTTC. Drawing the rest from reference TRBV7-2 and TRBJ2-5, the complete variable domain is GAGVSQSPSNKVTEKGKDVELRCDPISGHTALYWYRQSLGQGLEFLIYFQGNSAPDKSGLPSDRFSAERTGGSVSTLTIQRTQQEDSAVYLCASSSSRATQYFGPGTRLLVL.

The chain recombines TRBV3-1 with TRBJ2-1; a possible D gene is TRBD2 (6 bases). This CDR3 spans 15 amino acids. Trimming pared 4 bases from V and 9 bases from J, leaving 19 bases between. Germline V gene sequence: CDR1 LGHDT, CDR2 YNNKEL (reference sequence). CDR3 DNA: TGTGCCAGCAGCCTAGGGCGACAGCTCGGGGGTGAGCAGTTCTTC. This sequence encodes CASSLGRQLGGEQFF.

The V call is TRBV3-1, the J call TRBJ1-2; 8 bases are a match to TRBD1. CDR1 and CDR2 from the germline V gene are LGHDT and YNNKEL (reference sequence). CDR3 length: 15 amino acids. The V segment lost 5 bases and the J segment 6 bases; nucleotides outside the gene matches: 11. CDR3 nucleotide sequence: TGTGCCAGCAGCGCAGGCAGACAGGGGAAGGATGGCTACACCTTC. Translated: CASSAGRQGKDGYTF.

This clonotype turned up a few times. This chain connects TRBV28 to TRBJ1-5; a weak D match, TRBD1 (5 bases). Trimming pared 9 bases from V and 0 bases from J, leaving 18 bases between. Germline V gene lookup returns CDR1 MDHEN and CDR2 SYDVKM. The CDR3 length is 16 residues. The CDR3 nucleotides are TGTGCCAGTCGCGGGACCTTCAGTAATAGCAATCAGCCCCAGCATTTT. Translated: CASRGTFSNSNQPQHF.

This clonotype came up many times. The chain uses TRBV10-3 and TRBJ2-2; tentatively, D is TRBD2 (7 bases). CDR3 length: 19 amino acids. V shed 2 bases and J shed 0 bases, with 19 bases lying between them. Looked up from germline, CDR1 is ENHRY and CDR2 is SYGVKD. The CDR3 region is CAISELRRGPLSNTGELFF. CDR3 sequence (DNA): TGTGCCATCAGTGAGCTGAGGCGGGGGCCTTTATCGAACACCGGGGAGCTGTTTTTT.

This clonotype has more than one count but fewer than ten. This chain joins TRBV5-6 and TRBJ2-3, with D uncertain. The CDR3 loop spans 14 amino acids. Germline-derived CDR1 and CDR2 are SGHDT and YYEEEE. Between the trimmed V and J ends, which lost 0 bases and 3 bases, there was a span of 8 bases. In nucleotides, the CDR3 is TGTGCCAGCAGCTTGGTGGAAGCAACAGATACGCAGTATTTT. As protein: CASSLVEATDTQYF.

This chain joins TRBV29-1 and TRBJ2-5; D gene unclear. Germline CDR1 is SQVTM and CDR2 is ANQGSEA. The CDR3 is 12 residues long. Trimming took 5 bases from V and 1 from J, leaving 8 bases between them. CDR3 loop: CSVSPVQETQYF. The CDR3 bases are TGCAGCGTTTCTCCGGTCCAAGAGACCCAGTACTTC.

The chain recombines TRBV20-1 with TRBJ2-1; 10 bases agree with TRBD1. This CDR3 comprises 11 residues. Per germline, CDR1 DFQATT and CDR2 SNEGSKA (reference sequence). Unmatched junction bases numbered 4, after V lost 1 base and J lost 16 bases. For the CDR3, the DNA is TGCAGTGCTAGAGTGGGGACAGGGGTTTTCTTC. Residues: CSARVGTGVFF.

This clonotype was found many times. The V gene is TRBV4-1, the J gene TRBJ2-1; 11 positions agree with TRBD2. From germline, CDR1 is MGHRA and CDR2 YSYEKL. The trim removed 5 bases at V and 7 bases at J, leaving 7 bases unmatched. This CDR3 region has 15 residues. CDR3 sequence reads: CASSVIAGGSNEQFF. The CDR3 region has the DNA TGCGCCAGCAGCGTTATAGCGGGGGGGTCGAATGAGCAGTTCTTC.

The chain employs TRBV7-8 and TRBJ2-7; D possibly uses TRBD1 or TRBD2 (5 bases each). The V gene's germline CDR1 is SGHVS and CDR2 FQNEAQ. The CDR3 has 13 residues. Trimming removed 5 bases from V and 3 bases from J, with 11 bases in between. As DNA, the CDR3 is TGTGCCAGCAGCGTCGGGACCTTCTACGAGCAGTACTTC. As protein: CASSVGTFYEQYF.